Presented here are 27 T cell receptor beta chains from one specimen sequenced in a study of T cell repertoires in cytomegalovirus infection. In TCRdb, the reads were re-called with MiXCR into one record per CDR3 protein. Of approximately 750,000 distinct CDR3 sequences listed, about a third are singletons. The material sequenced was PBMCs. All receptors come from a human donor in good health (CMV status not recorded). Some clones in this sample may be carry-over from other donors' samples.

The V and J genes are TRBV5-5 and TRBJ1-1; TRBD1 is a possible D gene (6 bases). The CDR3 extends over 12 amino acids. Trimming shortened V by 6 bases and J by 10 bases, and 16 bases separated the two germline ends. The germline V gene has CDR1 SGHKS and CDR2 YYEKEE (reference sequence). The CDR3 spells CASTAEGGRAFF. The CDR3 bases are TGTGCCAGCACCGCGGAAGGGGGGCGAGCTTTCTTT.

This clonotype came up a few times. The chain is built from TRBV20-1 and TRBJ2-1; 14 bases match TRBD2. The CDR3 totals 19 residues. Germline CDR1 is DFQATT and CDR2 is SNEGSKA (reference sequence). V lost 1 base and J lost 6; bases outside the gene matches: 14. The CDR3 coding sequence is TGCAGTGCTAGAGGCGCTTATTTCACCGGGACTAGCGGGAGCAATGAGCAGTTCTTC. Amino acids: CSARGAYFTGTSGSNEQFF.

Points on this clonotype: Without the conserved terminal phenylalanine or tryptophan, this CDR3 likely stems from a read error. For the CDR3, the DNA is TGTGCCAGCAGCTTGTTCGGGACAGGGGGCCATGAGCAGTTCTGC. Amino acid sequence: CASSLFGTGGHEQFC. The chain couples TRBV5-4 to TRBJ2-1; 12 nucleotides agree with TRBD1. The V gene's germline CDR1 is SGHNT and CDR2 YYREEE (reference sequence). This CDR3 is built from 15 residues. V was clipped by 1 base and J by 8 bases; unmatched bases: 4.

The CDR3: CASSGQGASRTDTQYF. The CDR3 nucleotides are TGTGCCAGCAGTGGACAGGGGGCGAGTAGGACAGATACGCAGTATTTT. The chain uses TRBV2 and TRBJ2-3; TRBD1 aligns across 10 bases. The CDR3 consists of 16 residues. J gave up 3 bases and V 4 bases, and 7 bases lay outside the gene matches. The germline CDR1 and CDR2 sequences are SNHLY and FYNNEI.

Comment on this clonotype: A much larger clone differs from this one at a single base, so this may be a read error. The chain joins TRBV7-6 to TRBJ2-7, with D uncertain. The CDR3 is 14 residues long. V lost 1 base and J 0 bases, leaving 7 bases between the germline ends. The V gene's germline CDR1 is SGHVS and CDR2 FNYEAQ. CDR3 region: CASSLEQNSYEQYF. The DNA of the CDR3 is TGTGCCAGCAGCTTAGAACAGAACTCCTACGAGCAGTACTTC.

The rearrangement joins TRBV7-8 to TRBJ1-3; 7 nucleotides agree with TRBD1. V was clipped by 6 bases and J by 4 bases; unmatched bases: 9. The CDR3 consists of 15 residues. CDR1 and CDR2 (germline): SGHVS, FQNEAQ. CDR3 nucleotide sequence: TGTGCCAGCAGTCGGGACAGAAATTCCGGAAACACCATATATTTT. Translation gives CASSRDRNSGNTIYF.

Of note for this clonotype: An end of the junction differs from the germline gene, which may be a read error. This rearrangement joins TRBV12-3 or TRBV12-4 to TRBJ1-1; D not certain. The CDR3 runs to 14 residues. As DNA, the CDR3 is TGTGCCAGCCTTGGAGGGCCGTTGAACACTGAAGCTTGCTTT. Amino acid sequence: CASLGGPLNTEACF.

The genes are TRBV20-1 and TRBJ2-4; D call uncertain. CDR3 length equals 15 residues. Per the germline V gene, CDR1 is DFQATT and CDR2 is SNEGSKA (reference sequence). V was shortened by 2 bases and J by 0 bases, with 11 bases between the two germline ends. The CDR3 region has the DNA TGCAGTGCTAGATCGCCGAATTCAGCCAAAAACATTCAGTACTTC. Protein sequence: CSARSPNSAKNIQYF.

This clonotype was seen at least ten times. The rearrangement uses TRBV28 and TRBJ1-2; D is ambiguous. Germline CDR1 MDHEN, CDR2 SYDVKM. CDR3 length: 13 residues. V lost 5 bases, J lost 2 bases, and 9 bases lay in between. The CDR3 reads CASSPTENYGYTF. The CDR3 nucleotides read TGTGCCAGCAGTCCAACAGAGAACTATGGCTACACCTTC.

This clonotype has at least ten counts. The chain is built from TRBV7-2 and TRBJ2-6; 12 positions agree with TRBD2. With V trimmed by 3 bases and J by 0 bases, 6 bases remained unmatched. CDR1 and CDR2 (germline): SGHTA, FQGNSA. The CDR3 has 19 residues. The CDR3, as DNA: TGTGCCAGCAGCTTTGGGACTAGCGGGCGACTCTCTGGGGCCAACGTCCTGACTTTC. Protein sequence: CASSFGTSGRLSGANVLTF.

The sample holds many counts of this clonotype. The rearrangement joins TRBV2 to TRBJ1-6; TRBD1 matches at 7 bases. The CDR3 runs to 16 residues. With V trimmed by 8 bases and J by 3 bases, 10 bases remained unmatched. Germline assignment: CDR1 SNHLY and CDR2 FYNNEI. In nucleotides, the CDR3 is TGTGCCAGCTCCTTTTACAGGGGCCTCTATAATTCACCCCTCCACTTT. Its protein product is CASSFYRGLYNSPLHF.

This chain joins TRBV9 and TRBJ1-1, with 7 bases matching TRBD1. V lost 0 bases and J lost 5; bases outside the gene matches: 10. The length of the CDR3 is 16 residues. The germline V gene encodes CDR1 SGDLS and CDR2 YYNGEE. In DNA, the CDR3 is TGTGCCAGCAGCGTAGGGGGGCGGGCAGGGGGAACTGAAGCTTTCTTT. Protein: CASSVGGRAGGTEAFF.

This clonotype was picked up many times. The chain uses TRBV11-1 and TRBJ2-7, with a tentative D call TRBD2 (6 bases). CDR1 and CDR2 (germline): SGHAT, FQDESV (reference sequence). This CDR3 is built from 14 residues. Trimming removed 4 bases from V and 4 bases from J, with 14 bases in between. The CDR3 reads CASSSRRGAYEQYF. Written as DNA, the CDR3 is TGTGCCAGCAGCTCCCGGCGGGGCGCTTACGAGCAGTACTTC.

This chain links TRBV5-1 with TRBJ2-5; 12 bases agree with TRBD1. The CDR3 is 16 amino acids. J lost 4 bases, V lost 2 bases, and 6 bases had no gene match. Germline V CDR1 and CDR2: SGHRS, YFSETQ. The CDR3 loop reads CASSLIGTGGSETQYF. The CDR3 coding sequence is TGCGCCAGCAGCTTAATCGGGACAGGGGGCTCAGAGACCCAGTACTTC.

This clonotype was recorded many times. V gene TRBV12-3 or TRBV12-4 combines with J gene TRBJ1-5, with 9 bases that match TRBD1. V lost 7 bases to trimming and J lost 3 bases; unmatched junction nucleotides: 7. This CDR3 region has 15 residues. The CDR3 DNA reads TGTGCCAGCATCAAGGGGACAGGGAACAATCAGCCCCAGCATTTT. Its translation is CASIKGTGNNQPQHF.

CDR3 bases: TGTGCCAGCAGTTCCCAACCATGGGCCAGCAATCAGCCCCAGCATTTT. It encodes CASSSQPWASNQPQHF. The chain employs TRBV6-6 and TRBJ1-5; D gene ambiguous. Germline V lookup: CDR1 MNHNY, CDR2 SVGAGI (reference sequence). V shed 4 bases and J shed 1 base, with 14 bases lying between them. This CDR3 is built from 16 residues.

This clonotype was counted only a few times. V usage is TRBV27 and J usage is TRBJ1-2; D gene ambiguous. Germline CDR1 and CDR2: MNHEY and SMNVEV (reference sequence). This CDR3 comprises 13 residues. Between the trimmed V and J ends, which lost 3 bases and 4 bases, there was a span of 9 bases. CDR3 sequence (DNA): TGTGCCAGCAGTTTGAGGCCCCTCTATGGCTACACCTTC. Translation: CASSLRPLYGYTF.

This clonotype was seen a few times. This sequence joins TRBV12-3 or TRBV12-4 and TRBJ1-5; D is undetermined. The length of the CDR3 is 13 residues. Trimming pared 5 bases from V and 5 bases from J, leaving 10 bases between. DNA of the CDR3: TGTGCCAGCAGTCGGGCAGCCTATCAGCCCCAGCATTTT. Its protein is CASSRAAYQPQHF.

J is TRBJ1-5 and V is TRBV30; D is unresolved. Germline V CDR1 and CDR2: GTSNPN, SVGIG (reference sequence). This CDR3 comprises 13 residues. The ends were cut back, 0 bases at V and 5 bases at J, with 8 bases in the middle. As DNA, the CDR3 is TGTGCCTGGAGTGTAGCCGGTTATCAGCCCCAGCATTTT. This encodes CAWSVAGYQPQHF.

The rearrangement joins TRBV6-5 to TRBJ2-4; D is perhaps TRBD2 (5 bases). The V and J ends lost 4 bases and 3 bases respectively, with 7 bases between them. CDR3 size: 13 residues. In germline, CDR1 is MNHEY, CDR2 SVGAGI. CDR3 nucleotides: TGTGCCAGCAGTTCCCGGGACAAAAACATTCAGTACTTC. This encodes CASSSRDKNIQYF.

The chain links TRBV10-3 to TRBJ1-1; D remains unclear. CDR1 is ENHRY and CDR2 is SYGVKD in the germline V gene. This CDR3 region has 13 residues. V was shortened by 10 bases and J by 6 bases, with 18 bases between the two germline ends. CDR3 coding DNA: TGTGCCACCATTGGAGTAGGAGTACCTGAAGCTTTCTTT. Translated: CATIGVGVPEAFF.

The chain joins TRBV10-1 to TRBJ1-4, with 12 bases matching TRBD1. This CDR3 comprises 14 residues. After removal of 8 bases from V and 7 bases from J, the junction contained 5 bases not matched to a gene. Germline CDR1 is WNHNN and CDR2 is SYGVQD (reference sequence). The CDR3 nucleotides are TGCGCCAGCCCCCGGGACAGGGGGCGTGAAAAACTGTTTTTT. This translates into CASPRDRGREKLFF.

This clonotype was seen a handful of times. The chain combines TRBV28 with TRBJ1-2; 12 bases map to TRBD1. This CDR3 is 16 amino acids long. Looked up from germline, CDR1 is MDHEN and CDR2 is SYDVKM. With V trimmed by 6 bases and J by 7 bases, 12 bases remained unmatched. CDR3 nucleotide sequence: TGTGCCAGCAGCCTTACCGGGACAGGGGGCTTAATTGGCTACACCTTC. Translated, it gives CASSLTGTGGLIGYTF.

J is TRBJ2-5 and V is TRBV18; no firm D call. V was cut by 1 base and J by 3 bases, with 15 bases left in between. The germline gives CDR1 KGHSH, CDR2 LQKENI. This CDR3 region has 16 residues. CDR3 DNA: TGTGCCAGCTCACCACGGCCTCTGGGGTTAGAAGAGACCCAGTACTTC. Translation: CASSPRPLGLEETQYF.

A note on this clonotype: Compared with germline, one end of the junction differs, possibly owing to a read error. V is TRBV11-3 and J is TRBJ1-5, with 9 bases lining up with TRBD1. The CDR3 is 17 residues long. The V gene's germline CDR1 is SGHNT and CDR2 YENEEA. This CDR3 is CATSLAGQGESNQPQHF. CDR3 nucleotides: TGTGCCACCAGCTTAGCGGGACAGGGTGAGAGCAATCAGCCCCAGCATTTT.

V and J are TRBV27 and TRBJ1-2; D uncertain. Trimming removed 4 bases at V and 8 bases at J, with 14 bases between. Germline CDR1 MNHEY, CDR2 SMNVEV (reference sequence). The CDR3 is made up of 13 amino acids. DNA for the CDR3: TGTGCCAGCAGTTCCCCCAAGGTTGGCGGCTACACCTTC. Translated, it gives CASSSPKVGGYTF.

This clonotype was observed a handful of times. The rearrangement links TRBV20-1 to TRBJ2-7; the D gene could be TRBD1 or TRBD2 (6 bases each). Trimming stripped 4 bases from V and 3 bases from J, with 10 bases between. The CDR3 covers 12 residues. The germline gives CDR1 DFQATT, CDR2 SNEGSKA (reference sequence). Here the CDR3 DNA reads TGCAGTGCTACACAGGGAGGCTACGAGCAGTACTTC. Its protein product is CSATQGGYEQYF.